This TCR beta chain was found in a study of spatial heterogeneity in lung cancer (dated by TCRdb to about 2019). Broadly, across the study: Beta-chain transcripts were consistently detected in greater numbers than alpha-chain transcripts, which likely reflected higher beta-chain transcript abundance. In the raw uncorrected reads, each unique combination of TCR and UMI appeared on average more than ten times. In non-small cell lung cancer, the study quantitatively compared TCR alpha and beta repertoires across several tumor regions, matched nontumor lung, and blood. Nonsynonymous mutation counts, determined by whole-exome sequencing of tumor tissue, were related to TCR repertoire features. Both alpha and beta chains were TCR-sequenced in samples taken at surgery, namely 220 tumor regions, 61 to 65 matched nontumor lung samples and around 53 PBMC samples.

The time point label, read with the paper, signifies: sample taken at primary tumor resection. Without any cell sorting, TCR sequencing was performed on whole RNA extracted either from tumor and nontumor lung tissue or from cryopreserved PBMC samples. The donors were fewer than 90 patients from the lung TRACERx cohort who had early-stage, untreated non-small cell lung cancer. Only patients with enough RNA available from two or more tumor regions were chosen for TCR sequencing. Before selection, tumor and adjacent nontumor lung specimens were reviewed by a lung pathologist. What the authors observed across the whole study: Confirming at a functional level the hypothesis that regional TCRs recognize regional mutations was considered to require additional single-cell paired TCR alpha and beta sequencing.

CDR3 length: 15 amino acids, cysteine to phenylalanine. Only CDR3 DNA is held: 45 bases, read in frame from base 1. V loses 2 bases, J loses 0 bases, and the germline ends lie 7 bases apart. CDR1 SEHNR and CDR2 FQNEAQ are derived from the germline V gene (reference sequence). The protocol used for the library was 5' RACE. Sequenced using a NextSeq 500. In the TCR library protocol, a unique molecular identifier was attached to each TCR cDNA molecule so that PCR and sequencing errors could be corrected. The study's processing was this. TCR identification, UMI-based error correction and CDR3 extraction were all carried out with Decombinator tools. TCRs above a frequency of 2 per 1,000, corresponding to the top 1% of the tumor frequency distribution, were defined as expanded. Each repertoire was subsampled 100 times to 5,000 TCRs, after which Renyi diversity was computed with the R vegan package. CDR3 similarity networks were built from amino acid triplet string-kernel similarity, connecting CDR3s with pairwise similarity above 0.82. Starting from the raw public reads, TCRdb applied fastp trimming at Q25, assembled clones with MiXCR and retained in-frame beta chains. A single entry per CDR3 protein holds the most common genes and DNA from its merged rows. These V and J calls derive from TCRdb rather than the authors' analysis. Within this sample are almost 3,000 distinct CDR3 sequences, with 10% to 15% of them counted one time only. The ten top clones hold around a third of the sample.

This clonotype is medium-sized (0.01 to 0.1%) in its sample. The antigen it binds to is not known. No per-base quality is available; no much larger clone lies one base away. The receptor chain draws on TRBV7-9 and TRBJ2-2, with the D gene too uncertain to name. This TCR came from a male donor with early-stage non-small cell lung cancer. Specimen: normal lung tissue next to the tumor, collected at surgery. The DNA reads as follows: TGTGCCAGCAGCTTAAGGGTAGCGAACACCGGGGAGCTGTTTTTT. This gives the protein CASSLRVANTGELFF.